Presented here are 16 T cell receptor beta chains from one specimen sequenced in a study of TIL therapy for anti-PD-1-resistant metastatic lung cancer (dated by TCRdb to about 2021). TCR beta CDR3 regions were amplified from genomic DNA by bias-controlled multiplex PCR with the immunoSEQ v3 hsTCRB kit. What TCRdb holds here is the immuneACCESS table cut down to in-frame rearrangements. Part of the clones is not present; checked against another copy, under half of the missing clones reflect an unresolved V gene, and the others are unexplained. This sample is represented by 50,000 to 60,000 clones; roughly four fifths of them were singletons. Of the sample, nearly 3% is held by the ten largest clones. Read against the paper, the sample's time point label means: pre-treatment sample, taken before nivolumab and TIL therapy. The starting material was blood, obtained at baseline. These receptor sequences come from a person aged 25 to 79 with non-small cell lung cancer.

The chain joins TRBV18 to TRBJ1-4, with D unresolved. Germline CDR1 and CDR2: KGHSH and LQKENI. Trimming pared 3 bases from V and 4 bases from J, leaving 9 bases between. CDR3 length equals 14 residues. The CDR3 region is CASSPPGDNEKLFF. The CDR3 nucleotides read TGTGCCAGCTCACCGCCGGGTGATAATGAAAAACTGTTTTTT.

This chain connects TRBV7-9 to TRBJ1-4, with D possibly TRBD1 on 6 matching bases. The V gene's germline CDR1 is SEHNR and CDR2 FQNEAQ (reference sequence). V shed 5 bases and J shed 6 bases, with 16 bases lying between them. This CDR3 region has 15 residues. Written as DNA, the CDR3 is TGTGCCAGCAGCGTACAGGGACGAGAGGATGAAAAACTGTTTTTT. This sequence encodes CASSVQGREDEKLFF.

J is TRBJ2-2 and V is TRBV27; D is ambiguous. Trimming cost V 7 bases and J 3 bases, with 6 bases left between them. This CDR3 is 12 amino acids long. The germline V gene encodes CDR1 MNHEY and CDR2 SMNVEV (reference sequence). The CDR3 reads CASTPDTGELFF. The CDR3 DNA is TGTGCCAGCACCCCCGACACCGGGGAGCTGTTTTTT.

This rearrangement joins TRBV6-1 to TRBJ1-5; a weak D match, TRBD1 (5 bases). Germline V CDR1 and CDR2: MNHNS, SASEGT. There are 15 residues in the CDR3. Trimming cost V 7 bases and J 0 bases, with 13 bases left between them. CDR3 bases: TGTGCCAGCACCCTCTGGGGGGATAGCAATCAGCCCCAGCATTTT. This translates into CASTLWGDSNQPQHF.

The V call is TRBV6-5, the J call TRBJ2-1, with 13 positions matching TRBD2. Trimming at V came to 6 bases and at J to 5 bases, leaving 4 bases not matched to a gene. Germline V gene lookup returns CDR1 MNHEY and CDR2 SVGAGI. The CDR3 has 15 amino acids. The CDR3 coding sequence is TGTGCCAGCAGCCGACTAGCGGGGGGTAACAATGAGCAGTTCTTC. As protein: CASSRLAGGNNEQFF.

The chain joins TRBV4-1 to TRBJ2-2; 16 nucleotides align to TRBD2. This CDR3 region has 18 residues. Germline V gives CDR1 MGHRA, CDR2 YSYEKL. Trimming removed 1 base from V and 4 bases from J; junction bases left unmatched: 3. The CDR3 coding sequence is TGCGCCAGCAGCCAAGGGGGACTAGCGGGGGGGGGCACCGGGGAGCTGTTTTTT. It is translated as CASSQGGLAGGGTGELFF.

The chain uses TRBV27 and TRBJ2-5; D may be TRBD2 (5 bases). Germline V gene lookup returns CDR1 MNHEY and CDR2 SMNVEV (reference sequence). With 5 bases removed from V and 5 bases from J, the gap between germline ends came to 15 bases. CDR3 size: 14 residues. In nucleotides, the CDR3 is TGTGCCAGCAGTCCGCGGGTCTCTGGGGAGACCCAGTACTTC. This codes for CASSPRVSGETQYF.

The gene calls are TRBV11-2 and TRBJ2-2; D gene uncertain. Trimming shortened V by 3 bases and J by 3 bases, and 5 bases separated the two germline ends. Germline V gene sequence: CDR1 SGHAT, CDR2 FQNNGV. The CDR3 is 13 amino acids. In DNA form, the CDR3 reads TGTGCCAGCAGCTTGTTTGACACCGGGGAGCTGTTTTTT. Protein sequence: CASSLFDTGELFF.

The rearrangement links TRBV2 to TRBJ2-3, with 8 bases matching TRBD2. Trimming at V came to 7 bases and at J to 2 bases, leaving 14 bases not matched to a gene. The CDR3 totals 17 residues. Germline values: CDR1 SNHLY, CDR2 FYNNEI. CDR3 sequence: CASTKTPAGGTTDTQYF. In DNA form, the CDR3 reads TGTGCCAGCACCAAGACCCCGGCGGGAGGTACCACAGATACGCAGTATTTT.

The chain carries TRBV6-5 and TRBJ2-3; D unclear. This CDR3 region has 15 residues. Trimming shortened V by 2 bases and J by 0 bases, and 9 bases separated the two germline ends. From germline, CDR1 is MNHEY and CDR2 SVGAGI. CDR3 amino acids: CASSYHGSSTDTQYF. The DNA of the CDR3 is TGTGCCAGCAGTTACCACGGCTCTAGCACAGATACGCAGTATTTT.

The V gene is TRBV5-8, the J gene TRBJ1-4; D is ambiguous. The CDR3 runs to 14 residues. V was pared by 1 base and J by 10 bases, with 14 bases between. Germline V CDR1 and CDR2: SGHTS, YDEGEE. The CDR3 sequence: CASSLRREGGKLFF. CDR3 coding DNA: TGTGCCAGCAGCTTGAGGCGGGAGGGTGGAAAACTGTTTTTT.

This chain's CDR3 is CAIREQDGTEAFF. The CDR3 DNA reads as TGTGCCATCAGGGAACAAGACGGCACTGAAGCTTTCTTT. J is TRBJ1-1 and V is TRBV10-3; D not resolved. CDR1 and CDR2 (germline): ENHRY, SYGVKD. The CDR3 sequence is 13 residues long. V was shortened by 6 bases and J by 4 bases, with 12 bases between the two germline ends.

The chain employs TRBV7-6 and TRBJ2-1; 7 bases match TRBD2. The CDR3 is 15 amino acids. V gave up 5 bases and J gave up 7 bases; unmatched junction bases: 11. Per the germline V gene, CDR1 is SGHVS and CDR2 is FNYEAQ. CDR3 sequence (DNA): TGTGCCAGCAGCCTATACGGGGGGAAAGGGAATGAGCAGTTCTTC. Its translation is CASSLYGGKGNEQFF. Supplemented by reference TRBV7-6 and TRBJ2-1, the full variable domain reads GAGVSQSPRYKVTKRGQDVALRCDPISGHVSLYWYRQALGQGPEFLTYFNYEAQQDKSGLPNDRFSAERPEGSISTLTIQRTEQRDSAMYRCASSLYGGKGNEQFFGPGTRLTVL.

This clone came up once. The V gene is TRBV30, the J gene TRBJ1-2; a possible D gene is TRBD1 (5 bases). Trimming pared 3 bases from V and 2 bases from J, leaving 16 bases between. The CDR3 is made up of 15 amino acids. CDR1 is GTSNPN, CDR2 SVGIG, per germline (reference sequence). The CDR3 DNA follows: TGTGCCTGGAGCTACCGAGGGGCTACCAACTATGGCTACACCTTC. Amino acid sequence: CAWSYRGATNYGYTF.

The DNA of the CDR3 is TGTGCCAGCAGACTGGCGGGACAGGGAAGCAATCAGCCCCAGCATTTT. Translated: CASRLAGQGSNQPQHF. The V gene is TRBV28, the J gene TRBJ1-5; 9 bases agree with TRBD1. Looked up from germline, CDR1 is MDHEN and CDR2 is SYDVKM. V shed 6 bases and J 1 base; nucleotides not matched to a gene: 7. The CDR3 loop spans 16 amino acids.

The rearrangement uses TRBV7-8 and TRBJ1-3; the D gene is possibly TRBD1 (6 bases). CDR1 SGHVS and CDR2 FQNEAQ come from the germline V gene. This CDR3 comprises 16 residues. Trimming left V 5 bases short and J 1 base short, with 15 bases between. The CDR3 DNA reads TGTGCCAGCAGCCCAGGACAGCCTCCGTCTGGAAACACCATATATTTT. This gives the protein CASSPGQPPSGNTIYF. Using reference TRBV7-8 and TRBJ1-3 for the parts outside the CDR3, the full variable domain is GAGVSQSPRYKVAKRGQDVALRCDPISGHVSLFWYQQALGQGPEFLTYFQNEAQLDKSGLPSDRFFAERPEGSVSTLKIQRTQQEDSAVYLCASSPGQPPSGNTIYFGEGSWLTVV.